The entry below describes one TCR beta chain. What it recognizes is unknown. Method: immunoSEQ multiplex PCR; TCRdb's copy keeps in-frame clones and lacks some. The repertoire holds around 97,000 clones, 75% to 85% seen once, with approximately 12% in the top ten. The record originates from a study of glioma-infiltrating T cells after dendritic cell vaccination. Study context: Autologous tumor lysate was loaded overnight onto monocyte-derived dendritic cells grown approximately 7 days with IL-4 and GM-CSF. General study findings and limits: Survival was not directly related to TCR clonality in these patients.

Selection required adequate fresh-frozen tumor tissue plus more than two years' survival data. PBMC were collected before vaccination, two weeks after the third vaccination, and at progression. This CDR3 has 15 residues. The junction had 8 bases not matched to a gene; V was cut back by 4 bases and J by 5 bases. CDR1 MNHNS and CDR2 SASEGT come from the germline V gene. Sequences were derived from blood, sampled before dendritic cell vaccination. V is TRBV6-1 and J is TRBJ2-7; 10 bases align to TRBD1. The source of this sequence is a human donor with glioblastoma. The CDR3 DNA follows: TGTGCCAGCAGTGCCCGGGACAGGGGCCGACACGAGCAGTACTTC. Encoded protein: CASSARDRGRHEQYF.